The clone carrying this TCR beta chain was detected once. The record originates from a study of blood T cell repertoires in COVID-19. Assay used: immunoSEQ multiplex PCR; TCRdb lists only in-frame clones, some missing. The sample lists fewer than 50,000 clones; 75% to 85% were seen once. CDR3 length: 15 amino acids. Germline V gene lookup returns CDR1 LNHNV and CDR2 YYDKDF (reference sequence). Trimming stripped 4 bases from V and 8 bases from J, with 17 bases between. The sequencing sample was made of peripheral blood. This TCR was recovered from a man older than 75 with acute or convalescent COVID-19. The chain couples TRBV15 to TRBJ1-4; weak D call: TRBD1 (6 bases). CDR3 DNA: TGTGCCACCAGCAAAGAAAGGGACACCCCCGAAAAACTGTTTTTT. It specifies CATSKERDTPEKLFF.